The next 17 T cell receptor beta chains were all read from a single sample in a study of T cells after yellow fever vaccination. TCRdb redid the calling of the 5' RACE reads with MiXCR, one entry per CDR3 protein. The sample holds some 420,000 distinct CDR3 sequences, roughly a sixth seen once. The source was PBMCs, collected before the yellow fever booster vaccination. The source is a man aged 18 to 29 who received the YFV17D yellow fever vaccine.

The chain combines TRBV4-3 with TRBJ1-1, with D uncertain. V was pared by 3 bases and J by 0 bases, with 11 bases between. The germline gives CDR1 LGHNA, CDR2 YSLEER. The CDR3 sequence is 15 residues long. The CDR3 is CASSQAGSLNTEAFF. The CDR3 coding sequence is TGCGCCAGCAGCCAGGCGGGATCATTGAACACTGAAGCTTTCTTT.

The V call is TRBV20-1, the J call TRBJ2-3, with TRBD2 identical over 7 bases. The CDR3 covers 17 residues. Germline CDR1 reads DFQATT; CDR2 reads SNEGSKA (reference sequence). V trimming: 6 bases; J trimming: 2 bases; junction bases outside the gene matches: 17. The CDR3 is CSAARLAAPRPTDTQYF. CDR3 DNA: TGCAGTGCCGCGAGGCTAGCGGCTCCACGTCCCACAGATACGCAGTATTTT.

This clonotype was seen more than once but under ten times. This sequence joins TRBV5-1 and TRBJ2-5, with D tentatively TRBD1 (6 bases). This CDR3 has 15 amino acids. In germline, CDR1 is SGHRS, CDR2 YFSETQ. V lost 3 bases and J lost 3, with 15 bases in between. The CDR3 sequence is CASSYSGTPEETQYF. In DNA form, the CDR3 reads TGCGCCAGCAGCTATTCCGGGACACCAGAAGAGACCCAGTACTTC.

A few counts support this clonotype. J is TRBJ2-3 and V is TRBV12-3 or TRBV12-4; possible D gene TRBD2, 6 bases. This CDR3 is built from 14 residues. V gave up 4 bases and J gave up 2 bases, with 10 bases separating them. CDR3 residues: CASSWGVFTDTQYF. CDR3 nucleotide sequence: TGTGCCAGCAGTTGGGGGGTGTTCACAGATACGCAGTATTTT.

This clonotype occurred a few times. V usage is TRBV5-1 and J usage is TRBJ1-1, with D possibly matching TRBD1 (6 bases). CDR1 and CDR2 (germline): SGHRS, YFSETQ. This CDR3 has 14 residues. Trimming took 5 bases from V and 3 from J, leaving 14 bases between them. The chain's CDR3 is CASSRQVGDTEAFF. CDR3 nucleotides: TGCGCCAGCAGTCGACAGGTCGGGGACACTGAAGCTTTCTTT.

This sequence joins TRBV7-9 and TRBJ1-4; D is unresolved. Deletions cut 5 bases from V and 0 bases from J, with 13 bases between. This CDR3 is 16 amino acids long. Germline loops: CDR1 SEHNR, CDR2 FQNEAQ (reference sequence). Here the CDR3 DNA reads TGTGCCAGCAGCCTCCCCCGGCGTGCAACTAATGAAAAACTGTTTTTT. Encoded protein: CASSLPRRATNEKLFF.

The chain carries TRBV20-1 and TRBJ1-4; no clear D. This CDR3 region has 14 residues. Germline V lookup: CDR1 DFQATT, CDR2 SNEGSKA (reference sequence). With 6 bases removed from V and 0 bases from J, the gap between germline ends came to 11 bases. The CDR3 sequence is CSAVGAATNEKLFF. CDR3 in DNA: TGCAGTGCAGTTGGAGCAGCAACTAATGAAAAACTGTTTTTT.

This clonotype was counted a few times. The chain combines TRBV20-1 with TRBJ2-5; 12 bases align to TRBD2. Germline trimming cut 5 bases from V and 1 base from J; bases unmatched to any gene: 5. The CDR3 runs to 15 residues. Germline CDR1 DFQATT, CDR2 SNEGSKA (reference sequence). CDR3 in amino acids: CSAGASGGVQETQYF. The CDR3 DNA follows: TGCAGTGCTGGAGCTAGCGGGGGGGTCCAAGAGACCCAGTACTTC.

This sequence joins TRBV7-9 and TRBJ2-3; TRBD1 is a possible D gene (5 bases). V was shortened by 5 bases and J by 6 bases, with 24 bases between the two germline ends. Germline V gene lookup returns CDR1 SEHNR and CDR2 FQNEAQ (reference sequence). The CDR3 extends over 17 amino acids. CDR3 loop: CASSPRPRARQMDTQYF. CDR3 coding DNA: TGTGCCAGCAGCCCCCGGCCCCGGGCCAGACAGATGGATACGCAGTATTTT.

The rearrangement links TRBV20-1 to TRBJ2-7, with TRBD1 matching over 7 bases. This CDR3 contains 14 residues. The junction had 8 bases not matched to a gene; V was cut back by 4 bases and J by 2 bases. CDR1 and CDR2 (germline): DFQATT, SNEGSKA (reference sequence). Here the CDR3 DNA reads TGCAGTGCTACAGGCGAGACAGGGACCTACGAGCAGTACGTC. Protein: CSATGETGTYEQYV.

CDR3 nucleotide sequence: TGTGCCAGCAGGCGAGCTGTAACAGGGATTGATTCACCCCTCCACTTT. Amino acids: CASRRAVTGIDSPLHF. The chain couples TRBV5-5 to TRBJ1-6; tentatively, D is TRBD1 (6 bases). V was clipped by 5 bases and J by 8 bases, with 20 bases between them. The CDR3 is 16 amino acids. Per germline, CDR1 SGHKS and CDR2 YYEKEE (reference sequence). The entire variable domain, with the rest obtained from reference TRBV5-5 and TRBJ1-6, is as follows: DAGVTQSPTHLIKTRGQQVTLRCSPISGHKSVSWYQQVLGQGPQFIFQYYEKEERGRGNFPDRFSARQFPNYSSELNVNALLLGDSALYLCASRRAVTGIDSPLHFGNGTRLTVT.

This clonotype has just a few counts. The chain is built from TRBV12-3 or TRBV12-4 and TRBJ2-1, with TRBD1 identical over 7 bases. The CDR3 spans 16 residues. V lost 5 bases to trimming and J lost 4 bases; unmatched junction nucleotides: 11. CDR3 sequence (DNA): TGTGCCAGCAGTCCGGGGACAGCAAACTTTTACAATGAGCAGTTCTTC. Amino acid sequence: CASSPGTANFYNEQFF.

This clonotype was detected a few times. The chain employs TRBV7-8 and TRBJ1-2; 7 bases are a match to TRBD1. Trimming removed 1 base from V and 5 bases from J; junction bases left unmatched: 7. The CDR3 has 15 residues. Germline lookup yields CDR1 SGHVS and CDR2 FQNEAQ. DNA of the CDR3: TGTGCCAGCAGCTTAGAGAACAGGGGTCCTTATGGCTACACCTTC. It yields the protein CASSLENRGPYGYTF.

J is TRBJ2-3 and V is TRBV6-6; D gene unclear. The CDR3 spans 19 residues. The germline V and J ends were trimmed by 2 bases and 0 bases, with 21 bases remaining between them. The germline gives CDR1 MNHNY, CDR2 SVGAGI (reference sequence). The CDR3 region is CASSYNPAQAVSSTDTQYF. CDR3 sequence (DNA): TGTGCCAGCAGTTACAACCCCGCGCAGGCGGTTTCTAGCACAGATACGCAGTATTTT.

This clonotype has only a few counts. J is TRBJ2-1 and V is TRBV20-1; TRBD2 aligns across 14 bases. V was clipped by 5 bases and J by 6 bases; unmatched bases: 6. CDR1 and CDR2 from the germline V gene are DFQATT and SNEGSKA (reference sequence). The CDR3 is made up of 15 amino acids. The chain's CDR3 is CSAGRTSGGTNEQFF. In nucleotides, the CDR3 is TGCAGTGCTGGGAGGACTAGCGGGGGGACCAATGAGCAGTTCTTC.

This chain uses TRBV7-3 with TRBJ1-2, with a possible D match to TRBD1 (5 bases). The CDR3 is 13 amino acids. Trimming removed 5 bases at V and 8 bases at J, with 15 bases between. CDR1 is SGHTA, CDR2 FQGTGA, per germline. The DNA of the CDR3 is TGTGCCAGCAGCGCGACGGGGCTCGGGGGCTACACCTTC. As protein: CASSATGLGGYTF. Full variable domain (outside the CDR3, taken from reference TRBV7-3 and TRBJ1-2): GAGVSQTPSNKVTEKGKYVELRCDPISGHTALYWYRQSLGQGPEFLIYFQGTGAADDSGLPNDRFFAVRPEGSVSTLKIQRTERGDSAVYLCASSATGLGGYTFGSGTRLTVV.

This clonotype turned up a few times. The chain carries TRBV29-1 and TRBJ2-7; D is ambiguous. The CDR3 covers 13 residues. Germline lookup yields CDR1 SQVTM and CDR2 ANQGSEA. With 3 bases removed from V and 5 bases from J, the gap between germline ends came to 14 bases. The CDR3 spells CSVEWAGVDEQYF. In DNA form, the CDR3 reads TGCAGCGTTGAGTGGGCTGGGGTCGACGAGCAGTACTTC.